This T cell receptor beta chain was documented in a study of blood T cells in healthy people across ages. At least ten counts were recorded for this clonotype. Sample-barcoded 5' priming and a J-beta primer mix drove a second PCR of roughly 7 to 11 cycles. TCRdb fed the 5' RACE reads into MiXCR, producing one record per CDR3 protein. The table has 650,000 to 1,000,000 distinct CDR3 sequences, about half seen once. V was clipped by 6 bases and J by 3 bases, with 6 bases between them. The CDR3 is made up of 11 amino acids. Germline CDR1 and CDR2: ENHRY and SYGVKD. Researchers collected roughly 10 milliliters of peripheral blood from every single donor.

Sequenced material: blood. The clonotype originates from a man aged 80 or over in good health. This chain uses TRBV10-3 with TRBJ2-7, with D unclear. CDR3 sequence reads: CAISENYEQYF. In DNA form, the CDR3 reads TGTGCCATCAGCGAAAACTACGAGCAGTACTTC.